The TCR beta chain under discussion was sequenced for a study of blood T cells in healthy people across ages. Primed by a sample-barcoded 5' primer and a J-beta primer mix, a second PCR proceeded for roughly 7 to 11 cycles. TCRdb passed the 5' RACE reads through MiXCR, listing each CDR3 protein once. The table lists approximately 780,000 distinct CDR3 sequences, 25% to 30% of them singletons, with around 3% in the top ten. Germline CDR1 reads LGHNT; CDR2 reads FRNRAP. The CDR3 spans 13 residues. V was clipped by 1 base and J by 4 bases, with 4 bases between them. This clonotype was counted between two and nine times. These same records also appear under a second study, on T cells of mothers and their children.

This TCR was recovered from a boy aged 5-17 years in good health. The sample comprised blood. The J gene is TRBJ1-4, the V gene TRBV12-5; D is undetermined. The CDR3 bases are TGTGCTAGTGGTTTGGGGCTTAATGAAAAACTGTTTTTT. Residues: CASGLGLNEKLFF.